These T cell receptor beta chains were read from a single sample in a study of OX40 agonist ivuxolimab in advanced cancers. Clones were sequenced by immunoSEQ multiplex PCR, and TCRdb holds only the in-frame ones, with some missing. This table has more than 13,000 clones, over 75% appearing once. This specimen was CD4+ or CD8+ T cells sorted from blood, taken in a trial of the OX40 agonist ivuxolimab. All receptors come from an adult with an advanced solid tumor such as melanoma, head and neck, liver or kidney cancer. The CDR3 runs from the conserved cysteine through the conserved F or W. The order of the fields is D gene, clone size, J gene, V gene, CDR3 protein, CDR3 DNA. A D gene is named only where the DNA matches it firmly. Clone size, where shown, is once, few, many, or a class for clones that have expanded.

d_gene: -
abundance: -
j_gene: TRBJ2-7
v_gene: TRBV11-2
CDR3aa: CASSLEWGEWGNPYEQYF
CDR3nt: TGTGCCAGCAGCTTAGAGTGGGGGGAGTGGGGAAATCCCTACGAGCAGTACTTC

d_gene: -
abundance: -
j_gene: TRBJ1-5
v_gene: TRBV4-3
CDR3aa: CASSQDRGSNQPQHF
CDR3nt: TGCGCCAGCAGCCAAGACAGGGGAAGCAATCAGCCCCAGCATTTT

d_gene: TRBD1
abundance: -
j_gene: TRBJ2-3
v_gene: TRBV25-1
CDR3aa: CASSDRDRRFTDTQYF
CDR3nt: TGTGCCAGCAGTGACCGGGACAGAAGGTTCACAGATACGCAGTATTTT

d_gene: -
abundance: -
j_gene: TRBJ2-1
v_gene: TRBV15
CDR3aa: CATSRDYGGEQFF
CDR3nt: TGTGCCACCAGCAGAGATTATGGAGGTGAGCAGTTCTTC

d_gene: TRBD2
abundance: -
j_gene: TRBJ2-7
v_gene: TRBV27
CDR3aa: CASSRGLAGGLYEQYF
CDR3nt: TGTGCCAGCAGTAGGGGACTAGCGGGAGGACTTTACGAGCAGTACTTC

d_gene: -
abundance: -
j_gene: TRBJ1-1
v_gene: TRBV11-3
CDR3aa: CASSLGTGADTEAFF
CDR3nt: TGTGCCAGCAGCCTGGGGACGGGGGCGGACACTGAAGCTTTCTTT

d_gene: TRBD1
abundance: -
j_gene: TRBJ1-1
v_gene: TRBV4-1
CDR3aa: CASSQDPGQGVLELNTEAFF
CDR3nt: TGCGCCAGCAGCCAGGATCCGGGACAGGGGGTCCTGGAATTGAACACTGAAGCTTTCTTT

d_gene: -
abundance: -
j_gene: TRBJ1-2
v_gene: TRBV4-3
CDR3aa: CASSQDRTAGYGYTF
CDR3nt: TGCGCCAGCAGCCAAGACAGGACGGCAGGATATGGCTACACCTTC

d_gene: -
abundance: -
j_gene: TRBJ1-1
v_gene: TRBV28
CDR3aa: CASSFGGYTEAFF
CDR3nt: TGTGCCAGCAGTTTTGGGGGATACACTGAAGCTTTCTTT

d_gene: -
abundance: -
j_gene: TRBJ2-7
v_gene: TRBV7-9
CDR3aa: CASSLEAETYEQYF
CDR3nt: TGTGCCAGCAGCTTAGAGGCGGAGACCTACGAGCAGTACTTC

d_gene: -
abundance: -
j_gene: TRBJ1-2
v_gene: TRBV6-4
CDR3aa: CASSDPSGRGGYTF
CDR3nt: TGTGCCAGCAGTGACCCATCAGGGAGGGGAGGCTACACCTTC

d_gene: -
abundance: -
j_gene: TRBJ2-3
v_gene: TRBV19
CDR3aa: CASSTGARGYF
CDR3nt: TGTGCCAGTAGTACAGGGGCACGAGGGTATTTT

d_gene: TRBD2
abundance: -
j_gene: TRBJ2-5
v_gene: TRBV7-3
CDR3aa: CASSRFGSGLQETQYF
CDR3nt: TGTGCCAGCAGCCGGTTTGGTAGCGGGCTCCAAGAGACCCAGTACTTC

d_gene: -
abundance: -
j_gene: TRBJ2-7
v_gene: TRBV30
CDR3aa: CAWSVLSVKGAYEQYF
CDR3nt: TGTGCCTGGAGTGTACTTTCCGTGAAGGGGGCCTACGAGCAGTACTTC

d_gene: -
abundance: -
j_gene: TRBJ1-1
v_gene: TRBV9
CDR3aa: CASSPGGLEAFF
CDR3nt: TGTGCCAGCAGCCCCGGGGGACTTGAAGCTTTCTTT

d_gene: -
abundance: -
j_gene: TRBJ2-3
v_gene: TRBV6-9
CDR3aa: CASSPSTDTQYF
CDR3nt: TGTGCCAGCAGCCCTAGCACAGATACGCAGTATTTT

d_gene: TRBD1
abundance: -
j_gene: TRBJ2-2
v_gene: TRBV6-4
CDR3aa: CASIGTGDTGELFF
CDR3nt: TGTGCCAGCATAGGGACAGGAGACACCGGGGAGCTGTTTTTT

d_gene: -
abundance: -
j_gene: TRBJ2-7
v_gene: TRBV11-2
CDR3aa: CASSRPGSGSYEQYF
CDR3nt: TGTGCCAGCAGCCGTCCGGGCAGTGGCTCCTACGAGCAGTACTTC

d_gene: -
abundance: -
j_gene: TRBJ2-7
v_gene: TRBV5-4
CDR3aa: CASSPGTETYEQYF
CDR3nt: TGTGCCAGCAGCCCCGGGACGGAAACCTACGAGCAGTACTTC

d_gene: TRBD2
abundance: -
j_gene: TRBJ2-2
v_gene: TRBV6-4
CDR3aa: CASSGLAGADTGELFF
CDR3nt: TGTGCCAGCAGTGGACTAGCGGGAGCGGACACCGGGGAGCTGTTTTTT

d_gene: -
abundance: -
j_gene: TRBJ1-1
v_gene: TRBV15
CDR3aa: CATSRDLGLGTEAFF
CDR3nt: TGTGCCACCAGCAGAGACCTGGGTCTTGGCACTGAAGCTTTCTTT

d_gene: TRBD2
abundance: -
j_gene: TRBJ2-5
v_gene: TRBV9
CDR3aa: CASSGVAGGHETQYF
CDR3nt: TGTGCCAGCAGCGGGGTAGCGGGGGGGCACGAGACCCAGTACTTC

d_gene: TRBD2
abundance: -
j_gene: TRBJ2-7
v_gene: TRBV11-3
CDR3aa: CASTSAGAYEQYF
CDR3nt: TGCGCCAGTACTAGCGCGGGGGCCTACGAGCAGTACTTC

d_gene: -
abundance: -
j_gene: TRBJ2-5
v_gene: TRBV9
CDR3aa: CASSVYPQETQYF
CDR3nt: TGTGCCAGCAGCGTTTACCCCCAAGAGACCCAGTACTTC

d_gene: -
abundance: -
j_gene: TRBJ1-1
v_gene: TRBV25-1
CDR3aa: CASSEFGGSDTEAFF
CDR3nt: TGTGCCAGCAGTGAATTCGGCGGGAGCGACACTGAAGCTTTCTTT

d_gene: -
abundance: -
j_gene: TRBJ2-2
v_gene: TRBV7-9
CDR3aa: CASSLATQAALTATGELFF
CDR3nt: TGTGCCAGCAGCTTAGCCACCCAGGCGGCCCTGACTGCGACCGGGGAGCTGTTTTTT

d_gene: TRBD1
abundance: -
j_gene: TRBJ2-7
v_gene: TRBV19
CDR3aa: CASSTDRRQGELYEQYF
CDR3nt: TGTGCCAGTAGTACAGACAGGCGACAGGGGGAATTGTACGAGCAGTACTTC

d_gene: TRBD2
abundance: -
j_gene: TRBJ2-1
v_gene: TRBV7-8
CDR3aa: CASSLSHPVERGNNEQFF
CDR3nt: TGTGCCAGCAGCTTATCACATCCGGTAGAGCGGGGCAACAATGAGCAGTTCTTC

d_gene: -
abundance: -
j_gene: TRBJ2-1
v_gene: TRBV14
CDR3aa: CASSQAEILENEQFF
CDR3nt: TGTGCCAGCAGCCAAGCGGAGATTCTAGAAAATGAGCAGTTCTTC

d_gene: -
abundance: -
j_gene: TRBJ2-7
v_gene: TRBV5-1
CDR3aa: CASSLAVRSYEQYF
CDR3nt: TGCGCCAGCAGCTTGGCGGTCAGAAGTTACGAGCAGTACTTC

d_gene: -
abundance: -
j_gene: TRBJ1-2
v_gene: TRBV2
CDR3aa: CASSDPIYTGPGGYTF
CDR3nt: TGTGCCAGCAGTGATCCAATTTATACAGGCCCGGGGGGCTACACCTTC

d_gene: -
abundance: -
j_gene: TRBJ1-5
v_gene: TRBV7-9
CDR3aa: CASSLGGQPQHF
CDR3nt: TGTGCCAGCAGCTTAGGCGGTCAGCCCCAGCATTTT

d_gene: -
abundance: -
j_gene: TRBJ1-3
v_gene: TRBV5-8
CDR3aa: CASSGPQGASGNTIYF
CDR3nt: TGTGCCAGCAGCGGTCCACAGGGAGCATCTGGAAACACCATATATTTT

d_gene: -
abundance: -
j_gene: TRBJ2-2
v_gene: TRBV25-1
CDR3aa: CASGRGGTGELFF
CDR3nt: TGTGCCAGCGGGAGGGGGGGCACCGGGGAGCTGTTTTTT

d_gene: TRBD2
abundance: -
j_gene: TRBJ2-1
v_gene: TRBV6-5
CDR3aa: CASSSGTSGSHNEQFF
CDR3nt: TGTGCCAGCAGTTCAGGGACTAGCGGGAGCCACAATGAGCAGTTCTTC

d_gene: TRBD1
abundance: -
j_gene: TRBJ1-2
v_gene: TRBV4-1
CDR3aa: CASSQDFGTGYGYTF
CDR3nt: TGCGCCAGCAGCCAAGATTTCGGGACAGGGTATGGCTACACCTTC

d_gene: TRBD2
abundance: -
j_gene: TRBJ2-7
v_gene: TRBV6-5
CDR3aa: CASSYEAGGSYEQYF
CDR3nt: TGTGCCAGCAGTTACGAGGCGGGGGGGTCCTACGAGCAGTACTTC

d_gene: TRBD2
abundance: -
j_gene: TRBJ2-7
v_gene: TRBV7-9
CDR3aa: CASSGTSGTIGSYEQYF
CDR3nt: TGTGCCAGCAGTGGGACTAGCGGGACCATTGGATCCTACGAGCAGTACTTC

d_gene: -
abundance: once
j_gene: TRBJ2-2
v_gene: TRBV30
CDR3aa: CAWSPGTGELFF
CDR3nt: TGTGCCTGGAGTCCCGGGACCGGGGAGCTGTTTTTT

d_gene: -
abundance: few
j_gene: TRBJ2-4
v_gene: TRBV9
CDR3aa: CASSGPGVIQYF
CDR3nt: TGTGCCAGCAGCGGCCCAGGGGTCATTCAGTACTTC

d_gene: -
abundance: -
j_gene: TRBJ2-5
v_gene: TRBV6-1
CDR3aa: CASTYSGETQYF
CDR3nt: TGTGCCAGCACCTACTCTGGAGAGACCCAGTACTTC